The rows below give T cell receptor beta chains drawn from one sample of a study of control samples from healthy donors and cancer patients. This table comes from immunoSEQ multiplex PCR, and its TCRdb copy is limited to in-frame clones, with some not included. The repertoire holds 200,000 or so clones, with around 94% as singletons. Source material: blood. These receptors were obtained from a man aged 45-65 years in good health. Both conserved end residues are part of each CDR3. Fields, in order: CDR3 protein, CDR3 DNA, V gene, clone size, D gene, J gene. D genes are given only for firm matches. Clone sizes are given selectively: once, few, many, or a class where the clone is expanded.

CDR3: CASSQERFSGEQFF
DNA: TGCGCCAGCAGCCAAGAACGTTTTAGCGGTGAGCAGTTCTTC
V: TRBV4-3
size: NA
D: NA
J: TRBJ2-1

CDR3: CASSLAKGGGTAEAFF
DNA: TGTGCCAGCAGCTTGGCGAAAGGAGGGGGAACGGCTGAAGCTTTCTTT
V: TRBV5-5
size: NA
D: NA
J: TRBJ1-1

CDR3: CASSQVGGGGRETQYF
DNA: TGTGCCAGCAGCCAAGTGGGAGGAGGGGGCCGGGAGACCCAGTACTTC
V: TRBV3-1/TRBV3-2
size: NA
D: NA
J: TRBJ2-5

CDR3: CASSLTTREETQYF
DNA: TGTGCCAGCAGCTTAACGACCAGGGAAGAGACCCAGTACTTC
V: TRBV7-7
size: NA
D: NA
J: TRBJ2-5

CDR3: CASSPTRQGPTEQFF
DNA: TGTGCCAGCAGCCCTACCCGACAGGGGCCCACTGAGCAGTTCTTC
V: TRBV3-1/TRBV3-2
size: NA
D: TRBD1
J: TRBJ2-1

CDR3: CASTAPQGGGYTF
DNA: TGTGCCAGCACCGCGCCCCAGGGTGGTGGCTACACCTTC
V: TRBV7-9
size: once
D: NA
J: TRBJ1-2

CDR3: CASIGQPNTGELFF
DNA: TGTGCCAGCATCGGCCAGCCGAACACCGGGGAGCTGTTTTTT
V: TRBV2
size: NA
D: NA
J: TRBJ2-2

CDR3: CSASVLRSF
DNA: TGCAGTGCTAGTGTTTTAAGGAGCTTC
V: TRBV20-1
size: NA
D: NA
J: TRBJ1-2

CDR3: CASSYPPVSRNSPLHF
DNA: TGTGCCAGCAGTTACCCGCCGGTATCTCGAAATTCACCCCTCCACTTT
V: TRBV6-2/TRBV6-3
size: NA
D: NA
J: TRBJ1-6

CDR3: CATGTFNTGELFF
DNA: TGTGCCACCGGGACATTTAACACCGGGGAGCTGTTTTTT
V: TRBV25-1
size: NA
D: NA
J: TRBJ2-2

CDR3: CASSIQRGVSGNTIYF
DNA: TGTGCCAGTAGTATTCAACGCGGTGTGTCTGGAAACACCATATATTTT
V: TRBV19
size: NA
D: NA
J: TRBJ1-3

CDR3: CASSYTSGASLGKLFF
DNA: TGTGCCAGCAGTTACACATCAGGAGCTTCGTTGGGGAAACTGTTTTTT
V: TRBV6-5
size: NA
D: NA
J: TRBJ1-4

CDR3: CASSNSNQPQHF
DNA: TGTGCCAGCAGTAATAGCAATCAGCCCCAGCATTTT
V: TRBV12-3/TRBV12-4
size: NA
D: NA
J: TRBJ1-5

CDR3: CASSIRGDSGNQPQHF
DNA: TGTGCCAGTAGTATTAGGGGGGACTCTGGCAATCAGCCCCAGCATTTT
V: TRBV19
size: NA
D: NA
J: TRBJ1-5

CDR3: CASRQGTGPGNTIYF
DNA: TGTGCCAGCAGGCAAGGGACGGGCCCTGGAAACACCATATATTTT
V: TRBV6-5
size: NA
D: NA
J: TRBJ1-3

CDR3: CASSQGGGLLAKNIQYF
DNA: TGTGCCAGCAGCCAAGGGGGCGGGTTGTTGGCCAAAAACATTCAGTACTTC
V: TRBV3-1/TRBV3-2
size: NA
D: NA
J: TRBJ2-4

CDR3: CASSQEGLARNEQFF
DNA: TGTGCCAGCAGCCAAGAAGGGCTAGCGAGGAATGAGCAGTTCTTC
V: TRBV3-1/TRBV3-2
size: NA
D: NA
J: TRBJ2-1